These T cell receptor beta chains were read from a single sample in a study of blood T cell repertoires in COVID-19. Profiling relied on immunoSEQ multiplex PCR, and the TCRdb table lists in-frame clones only, not all of them. This sample has roughly 100,000 clones; approximately 90% occur once, and the top ten carry more than 15%. The sequenced material came from peripheral blood. All receptors derive from an elderly woman in a cohort sampled during active COVID-19. The conserved cysteine and the conserved F or W are not part of the CDR3 here.

CDR3aa,j_gene,v_gene
ASSETRRETEAF,TRBJ1-1,TRBV25-1
ATSVPPGQGGNTGELF,TRBJ2-2,TRBV24-1
ASSISKGAVGTGELF,TRBJ2-2,TRBV19
ASSRGTDSGANVLT,TRBJ2-6,TRBV5-8
ASSPGADYEQY,TRBJ2-7,TRBV18
ASSVAWGPPKNIQY,TRBJ2-4,TRBV9
ASSWETPGQGYEKLF,TRBJ1-4,TRBV7-6
APRRLAERSSYNEQF,TRBJ2-1,TRBV10-2
ASSEGSYGYT,TRBJ1-2,TRBV6-1
ASSSPGQAYGYT,TRBJ1-2,TRBV6-5
ASRQIRDSYEQY,TRBJ2-7,TRBV6-5
ASSDRRAGRDTQY,TRBJ2-3,TRBV6-4
ASSSYGARQPQH,TRBJ1-5,TRBV7-2
ASSQDKGRAATNEKLF,TRBJ1-4,TRBV4-1
ASMGQGANSPLH,TRBJ1-6,TRBV10-1
SVEGPVVYEQY,TRBJ2-7,TRBV29-1
ASSPGGRVTQY,TRBJ2-3,TRBV7-2
ASSLSPQGDYGYT,TRBJ1-2,TRBV27
ASSPARGNYGYT,TRBJ1-2,TRBV6-6
ASSSLRHRRYNEQF,TRBJ2-1,TRBV11-2
ATSEPSAHNEQF,TRBJ2-1,TRBV24-1
ASSFAGLPTRRELF,TRBJ2-2,TRBV28
ASSLAGFTDTQY,TRBJ2-3,TRBV7-9
ASRGLVRNEQF,TRBJ2-1,TRBV11-2
ASRIVPEGNQPQH,TRBJ1-5,TRBV19
ASRFPSPMVTEAF,TRBJ1-1,TRBV2
ASSPRSAGGSFTDTQY,TRBJ2-3,TRBV4-1
AISGTGVGTDTQY,TRBJ2-3,TRBV10-3
ASSYSVRGKTEAF,TRBJ1-1,TRBV6-6
ASSLSTSGTGTYEQY,TRBJ2-7,TRBV5-1
AWSPTGNEQY,TRBJ2-7,TRBV30